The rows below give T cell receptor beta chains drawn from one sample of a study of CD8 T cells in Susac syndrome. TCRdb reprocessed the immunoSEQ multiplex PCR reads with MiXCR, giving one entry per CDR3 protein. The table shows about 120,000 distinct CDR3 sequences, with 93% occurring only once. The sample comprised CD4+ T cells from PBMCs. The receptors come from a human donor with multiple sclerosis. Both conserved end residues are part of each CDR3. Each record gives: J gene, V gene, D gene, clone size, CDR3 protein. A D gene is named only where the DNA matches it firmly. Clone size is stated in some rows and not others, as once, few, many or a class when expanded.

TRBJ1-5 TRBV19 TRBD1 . CASSRTQGNGGQPQHF
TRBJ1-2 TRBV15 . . CATSFDSLPEGYTF
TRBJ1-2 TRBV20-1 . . CSARDQRQAYGYTF
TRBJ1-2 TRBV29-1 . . CSVESRTGYGYTF
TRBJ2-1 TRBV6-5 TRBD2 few CASSYGGGNEQFF
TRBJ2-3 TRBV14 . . CASSQDLGTDTQYF
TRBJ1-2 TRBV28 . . CASSISGWPGYTF
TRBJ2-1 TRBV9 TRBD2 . CASRASGGVYNEQFF
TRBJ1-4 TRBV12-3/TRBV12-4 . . CASGRQKGREKLFF
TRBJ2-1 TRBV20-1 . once CSARGRTEQFF
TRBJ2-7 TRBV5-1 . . CASSDTPGTNYEQYF
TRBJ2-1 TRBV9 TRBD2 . CASNLAGGYNEQFF
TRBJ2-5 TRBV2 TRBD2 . CASSGGLAQETQYF
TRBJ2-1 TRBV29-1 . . CSVKRAGAYNEQFF
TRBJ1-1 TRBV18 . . CASSQTSDSSEAFF
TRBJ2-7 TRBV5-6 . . CASSLNAGRSPHEQYF
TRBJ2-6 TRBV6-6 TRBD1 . CASSSDRSSGANVLTF
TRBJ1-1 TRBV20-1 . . CSARDRGPGGTLFF
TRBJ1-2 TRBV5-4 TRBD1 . CASSSFRWDSGAGYTF
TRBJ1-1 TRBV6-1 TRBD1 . CASRLGTGVTNTEAFF
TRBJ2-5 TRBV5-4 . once CASSLKGVEETQYF
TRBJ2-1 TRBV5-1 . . CASSLGEIYNEQFF
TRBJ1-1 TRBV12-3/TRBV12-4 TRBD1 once CASSSTGTGNTEAFF
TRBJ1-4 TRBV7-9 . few CASSQTNRANEKLFF
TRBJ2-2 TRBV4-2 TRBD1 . CASSVAGQGWTGELFF
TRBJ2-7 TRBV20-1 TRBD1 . CSASPPTGLFYEQYF
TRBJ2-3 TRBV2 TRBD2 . CASTAGGHRDTQYF
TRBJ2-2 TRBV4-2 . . CASSQDLPGTGELFF
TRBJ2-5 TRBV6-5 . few CASSQDGETQYF
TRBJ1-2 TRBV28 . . CANGGGTGGYTF
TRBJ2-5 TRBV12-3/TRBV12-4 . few CASSPLGETQYF
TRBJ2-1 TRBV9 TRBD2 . CASSVGLAGTGIQFF